This T cell receptor (beta chain) was sequenced in a study of T cells in narcolepsy. Assay used: immunoSEQ multiplex PCR; TCRdb lists only in-frame clones, some missing. This table holds roughly 11,000 clones, 94% found once. This CDR3 spans 16 amino acids. Germline values: CDR1 LNHDA, CDR2 SQIVND (reference sequence). V lost 3 bases to trimming and J lost 1 base, with 15 bases between them. Overall study findings and caveats: Reportedly, autoreactive clonotypes were serially detected in patients' blood but not controls'.

On this clone itself: Its antigen is as yet unknown.

The receptor was isolated from a human donor with narcolepsy. This chain links TRBV19 with TRBJ1-1; D gene uncertain. The sequencing sample was made of CD45RA- memory CD4+ T cells from PBMCs. The CDR3 nucleotides are TGTGCCAGTAGTATGGCAGCACAGTCAAAGAACACTGAAGCTTTCTTT. Its translation is CASSMAAQSKNTEAFF.